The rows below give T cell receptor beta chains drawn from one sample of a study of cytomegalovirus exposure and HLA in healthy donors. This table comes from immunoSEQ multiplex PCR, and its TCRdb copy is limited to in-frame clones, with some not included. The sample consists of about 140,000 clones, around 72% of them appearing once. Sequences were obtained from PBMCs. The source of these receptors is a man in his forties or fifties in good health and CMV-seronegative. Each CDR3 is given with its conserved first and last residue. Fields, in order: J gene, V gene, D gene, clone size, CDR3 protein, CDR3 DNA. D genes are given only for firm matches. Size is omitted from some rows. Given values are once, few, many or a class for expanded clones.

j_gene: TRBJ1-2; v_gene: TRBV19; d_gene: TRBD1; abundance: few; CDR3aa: CASSATGGNYGYTF; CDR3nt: TGTGCCAGTAGTGCTACAGGGGGAAACTATGGCTACACCTTC
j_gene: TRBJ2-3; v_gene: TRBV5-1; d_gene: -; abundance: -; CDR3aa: CASSSGGQRDTDTQYF; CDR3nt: TGCGCCAGCAGCTCAGGGGGCCAGCGGGACACAGATACGCAGTATTTT
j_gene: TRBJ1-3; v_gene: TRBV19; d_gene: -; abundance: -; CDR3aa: CASSIGTLSGNTIYF; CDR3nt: TGTGCCAGTAGTATTGGTACATTATCTGGAAACACCATATATTTT
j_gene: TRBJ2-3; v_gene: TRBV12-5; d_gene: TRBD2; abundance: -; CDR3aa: CASGLYPPSGGASADTQYF; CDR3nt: TGTGCTAGTGGTTTGTATCCCCCTTCGGGGGGGGCTTCTGCAGATACGCAGTATTTT
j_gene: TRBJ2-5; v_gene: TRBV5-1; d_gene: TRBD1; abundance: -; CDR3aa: CASSLDRASETQYF; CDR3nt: TGCGCCAGCAGCCTCGACAGGGCTTCGGAGACCCAGTACTTC
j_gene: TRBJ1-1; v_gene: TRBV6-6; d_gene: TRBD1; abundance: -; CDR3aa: CATQLGTGGVNTEAFF; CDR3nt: TGTGCCACCCAGTTAGGGACAGGGGGCGTGAACACTGAAGCTTTCTTT
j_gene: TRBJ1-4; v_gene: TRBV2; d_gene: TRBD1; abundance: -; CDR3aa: CASGDRARANEKLFF; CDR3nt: TGTGCCAGCGGGGACAGGGCGAGGGCTAATGAAAAACTGTTTTTT
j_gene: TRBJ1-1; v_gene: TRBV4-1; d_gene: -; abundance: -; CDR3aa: CASSQVLGGGYTEAFF; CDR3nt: TGCGCCAGCAGCCAAGTATTGGGTGGGGGGTACACTGAAGCTTTCTTT
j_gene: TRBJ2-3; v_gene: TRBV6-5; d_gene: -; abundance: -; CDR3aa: CATGGPGSYTYTQYF; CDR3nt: TGTGCCACAGGGGGACCCGGGAGTTACACGTATACGCAGTATTTT
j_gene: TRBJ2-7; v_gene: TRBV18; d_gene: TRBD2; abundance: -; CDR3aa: CASSPSSGASSYEQYF; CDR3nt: TGTGCCAGCTCACCGTCTAGCGGGGCGAGCTCCTACGAGCAGTACTTC
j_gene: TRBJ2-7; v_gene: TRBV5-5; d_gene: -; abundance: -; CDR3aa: CASSLLGVPSSYEQYF; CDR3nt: TGTGCCAGCAGCTTGTTAGGGGTCCCGAGCTCCTACGAGCAGTACTTC
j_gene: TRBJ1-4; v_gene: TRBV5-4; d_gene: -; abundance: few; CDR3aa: CASSLADQENEKLFF; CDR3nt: TGTGCCAGCAGCTTGGCCGATCAAGAGAATGAAAAACTGTTTTTT
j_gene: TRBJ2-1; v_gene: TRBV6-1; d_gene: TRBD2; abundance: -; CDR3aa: CASKERGGPNEQFF; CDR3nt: TGTGCCAGCAAAGAGCGGGGGGGCCCCAATGAGCAGTTCTTC
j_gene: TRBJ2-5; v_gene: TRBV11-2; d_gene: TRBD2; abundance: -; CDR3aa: CASSLVGGGVETQYF; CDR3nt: TGTGCCAGCAGCTTAGTGGGGGGAGGGGTGGAGACCCAGTACTTC
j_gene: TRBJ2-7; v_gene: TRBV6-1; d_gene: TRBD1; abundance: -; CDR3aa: CASSARDSRLESEQYF; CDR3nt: TGTGCCAGCAGTGCCCGGGACAGCAGATTGGAGTCCGAGCAGTACTTC
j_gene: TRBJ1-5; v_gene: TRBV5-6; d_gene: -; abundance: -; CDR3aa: CASSVMGERGFNQPQHF; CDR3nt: TGTGCCAGCAGCGTAATGGGGGAGCGGGGTTTTAATCAGCCCCAGCATTTT
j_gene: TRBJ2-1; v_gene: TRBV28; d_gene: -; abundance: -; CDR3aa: CASSFGDGTYNEQFF; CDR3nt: TGTGCCAGCAGTTTCGGGGACGGGACTTACAATGAGCAGTTCTTC
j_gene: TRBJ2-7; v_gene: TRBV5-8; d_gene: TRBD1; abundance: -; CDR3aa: CASSNRRGTGGYEQYF; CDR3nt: TGTGCCAGCAGCAACCGGCGAGGGACAGGGGGCTACGAGCAGTACTTC
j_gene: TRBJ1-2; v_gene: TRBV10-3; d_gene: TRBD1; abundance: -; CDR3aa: CAIRPGQGAYGYTF; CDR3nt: TGTGCCATCAGGCCCGGACAGGGCGCCTATGGCTACACCTTC
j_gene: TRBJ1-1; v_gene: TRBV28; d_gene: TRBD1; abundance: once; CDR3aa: CASSLSQPTGLGVFF; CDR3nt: TGTGCCAGCAGTCTCTCACAACCGACAGGGCTGGGGGTATTCTTT
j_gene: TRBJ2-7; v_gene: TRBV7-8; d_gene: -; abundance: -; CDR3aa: CASSLAIRGSYEQYF; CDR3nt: TGTGCCAGCAGCTTAGCGATCCGGGGTTCCTACGAGCAGTACTTC
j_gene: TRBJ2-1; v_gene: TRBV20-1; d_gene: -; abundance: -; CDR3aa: CSARTVNEQFF; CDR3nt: TGCAGTGCACGGACAGTTAATGAGCAGTTCTTC
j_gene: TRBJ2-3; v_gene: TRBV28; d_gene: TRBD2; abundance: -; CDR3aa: CASNPGLAQQYF; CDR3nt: TGTGCCAGCAACCCGGGACTAGCACAGCAGTATTTT
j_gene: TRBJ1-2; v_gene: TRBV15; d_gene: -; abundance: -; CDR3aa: CATSRPPAREGYTF; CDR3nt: TGTGCCACCAGCAGACCCCCAGCGAGGGAAGGCTACACCTTC
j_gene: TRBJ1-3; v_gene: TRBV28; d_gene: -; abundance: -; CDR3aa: CASRLSGSSGNTIYF; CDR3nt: TGTGCCAGCAGGTTATCGGGGAGCTCTGGAAACACCATATATTTT
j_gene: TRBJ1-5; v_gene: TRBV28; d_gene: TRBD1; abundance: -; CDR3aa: CASRDPRGLSGNQPQHF; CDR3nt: TGTGCCAGCAGGGACCCCAGGGGGCTGTCGGGCAATCAGCCCCAGCATTTT
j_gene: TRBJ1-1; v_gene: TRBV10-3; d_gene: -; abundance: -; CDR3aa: CAISESTTVLRMNTEAFF; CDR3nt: TGTGCCATCAGTGAGTCCACGACAGTCCTTCGGATGAACACTGAAGCTTTCTTT
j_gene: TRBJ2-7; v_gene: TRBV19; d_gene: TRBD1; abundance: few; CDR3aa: CASSTTGALGEQYF; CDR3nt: TGTGCCAGTAGCACTACAGGGGCCCTAGGCGAGCAGTACTTC
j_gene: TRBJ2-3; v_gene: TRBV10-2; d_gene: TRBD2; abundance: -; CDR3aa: CASSERLAGADTQYF; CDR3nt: TGCGCCAGCAGTGAGCGTTTAGCGGGGGCAGATACGCAGTATTTT
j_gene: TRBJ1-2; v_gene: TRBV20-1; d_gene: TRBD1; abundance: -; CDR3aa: CSAATGYGYTF; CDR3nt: TGCAGTGCTGCGACAGGGTATGGCTACACCTTC
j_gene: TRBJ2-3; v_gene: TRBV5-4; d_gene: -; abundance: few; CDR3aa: CAGAGAGDTQYF; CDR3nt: TGTGCCGGGGCGGGGGCCGGAGATACGCAGTATTTT